A single sample is the source of the 22 T cell receptor beta chains below, sequenced in a study of regulatory T cells in long-lasting Graves disease. Investigators prepared the TCR beta libraries by applying iRepertoire HTBI primers and Arm-PCR of CDR3 regions. TCRdb independently ran MiXCR on the multiplex PCR reads; one entry per CDR3 protein. The sample holds roughly 500,000 distinct CDR3 sequences, approximately 15% seen once. As to time point: newly diagnosed GD, antithyroid drugs for less than 3 months. RNA extracted from PBMCs served as the sequencing template. This same sample was also part of a study on T cells in Graves' hyperthyroidism and ophthalmopathy.

The sequencing used peripheral blood mononuclear cells (PBMCs), collected at new diagnosis, from a patient treated with antithyroid drugs. These receptors came from a man aged 30-40 years with Graves disease.

The J gene is TRBJ2-1, the V gene TRBV28, with 16 bases aligning to TRBD2. Germline loops: CDR1 MDHEN, CDR2 SYDVKM. The CDR3 loop spans 20 amino acids. V lost 5 bases to trimming and J lost 0 bases; unmatched junction nucleotides: 10. The CDR3 loop reads CASSGPEGLAGGSSYNEQFF. CDR3 nucleotide sequence: TGTGCCAGCAGTGGGCCTGAGGGACTAGCGGGAGGGAGCTCCTACAATGAGCAGTTCTTC. The variable domain in full, completed from reference TRBV28 and TRBJ2-1, reads DVKVTQSSRYLVKRTGEKVFLECVQDMDHENMFWYRQDPGLGLRLIYFSYDVKMKEKGDIPEGYSVSREKKERFSLILESASTNQTSMYLCASSGPEGLAGGSSYNEQFFGPGTRLTVL.

On this clonotype itself: This likely traces to a read error, being one base from a far larger clone. The genes are TRBV6-2 or TRBV6-3 and TRBJ2-1; D uncertain. The V gene lost 5 bases and the J gene lost 10 bases, with 9 bases spanning the gap. The CDR3 spans 11 residues. CDR1 is MNHEY and CDR2 is SVGEGT in the germline V gene. CDR3 sequence: CASSRQGEQFF. CDR3 coding DNA: TGTGCCAGCAGTCGTCAAGGCGAGCAGTTCTTC.

A note on this clonotype: Being one base from a much bigger clone, this may be a read error. The chain links TRBV7-9 to TRBJ2-1; 9 nucleotides match TRBD1. The CDR3 extends over 14 amino acids. Germline CDR1 and CDR2: SEHNR and FQNEAQ (reference sequence). Trimming took 2 bases from V and 10 from J; bases not matched to a gene: 6. The CDR3 coding sequence is TGTGCCAGCAGCTTATGGACAGGGGAAAGGGAGCAGTTCTTC. This gives the protein CASSLWTGEREQFF.

Turning to this clonotype: This could be a read error, since a much larger clone is one nucleotide away. The rearrangement joins TRBV20-1 to TRBJ2-7; 7 bases are shared with TRBD1. V lost 1 base and J lost 0; bases outside the gene matches: 12. Germline loops: CDR1 DFQATT, CDR2 SNEGSKA (reference sequence). There are 17 residues in the CDR3. The CDR3 nucleotides are TGCAGTGCTAGAGGTCCTGGCGAGAGGGGGCACTCCTACGAGCAGTACTTC. Encoded protein: CSARGPGERGHSYEQYF.

This chain links TRBV24-1 with TRBJ2-5, with D unresolved. The CDR3 is 14 amino acids. Trimming cost V 1 base and J 5 bases, with 10 bases left between them. In germline, CDR1 is KGHDR, CDR2 SFDVKD. The CDR3 nucleotides are TGTGCCACCAGTGATTTTCCCTTTGGGGAGACCCAGTACTTC. Translated, it gives CATSDFPFGETQYF.

The chain carries TRBV30 and TRBJ1-2; D not resolved. Per germline, CDR1 GTSNPN and CDR2 SVGIG (reference sequence). There are 13 residues in the CDR3. The CDR3 region is CAGPNSRDYGYTF. The CDR3 nucleotides are TGTGCTGGGCCCAATTCGCGGGACTATGGCTACACCTTC.

This clonotype was picked up a small number of times. The V call is TRBV29-1, the J call TRBJ1-5, with D possibly matching TRBD1 (6 bases). The CDR3 consists of 13 residues. The ends were cut back, 6 bases at V and 9 bases at J, with 18 bases in the middle. The germline V gene encodes CDR1 SQVTM and CDR2 ANQGSEA. The CDR3 nucleotides are TGCAGCGTAACCGGGACATACGATCTGCCCCAGCATTTT. Translated: CSVTGTYDLPQHF.

Ten or more counts support this clonotype. V usage is TRBV28 and J usage is TRBJ2-1, with D possibly being TRBD2 (6 bases). V was cut by 6 bases and J by 10 bases, with 16 bases left in between. The CDR3 spans 13 residues. Germline CDR1 and CDR2: MDHEN and SYDVKM. CDR3 nucleotides: TGTGCCAGCAGCCTTGCCCCGGGGGTGGAGCAGTTCTTC. As protein: CASSLAPGVEQFF.

This clonotype was counted many times. The CDR3 is CSAAASGLREQFF. Written as DNA, the CDR3 is TGCAGTGCGGCGGCTAGCGGGCTGCGTGAGCAGTTCTTC. The chain links TRBV20-1 to TRBJ2-1; TRBD2 matches at 8 bases. CDR1 DFQATT and CDR2 SNEGSKA come from the germline V gene (reference sequence). V trimming: 6 bases; J trimming: 9 bases; junction bases outside the gene matches: 10. CDR3 size: 13 residues.

This clonotype was detected many times. The rearrangement joins TRBV7-8 to TRBJ1-1, with 8 bases aligning to TRBD1. Germline values: CDR1 SGHVS, CDR2 FQNEAQ. The trim removed 3 bases at V and 1 base at J, leaving 4 bases unmatched. This CDR3 has 15 amino acids. CDR3 sequence reads: CASSLSGGRNTEAFF. The CDR3 DNA follows: TGTGCCAGCAGCTTGTCAGGGGGCAGGAACACTGAAGCTTTCTTT.

This clonotype was observed many times. V usage is TRBV12-5 and J usage is TRBJ1-3; the match to TRBD1 covers 8 bases. This CDR3 comprises 16 residues. Germline V gene lookup returns CDR1 LGHNT and CDR2 FRNRAP. Trimming cost V 5 bases and J 0 bases; bases outside gene matches: 6. CDR3 coding DNA: TGTGCTAGTGGTGCTCCAGGGGGCCGCTCTGGAAACACCATATATTTT. Its protein is CASGAPGGRSGNTIYF.

This clonotype has a count of ten or more. The chain combines TRBV6-5 with TRBJ1-6, with a weak D call TRBD1 (5 bases). In germline, CDR1 is MNHEY, CDR2 SVGAGI. Trimming removed 0 bases at V and 7 bases at J, with 7 bases between. The CDR3 sequence is 14 residues long. CDR3: CASSYSTANSPLHF. DNA for the CDR3: TGTGCCAGCAGTTACTCGACAGCGAATTCACCCCTCCACTTT.

The gene calls are TRBV25-1 and TRBJ2-5, with 9 bases aligning to TRBD1. Germline V gene lookup returns CDR1 MGHDK and CDR2 SYGVNS. J lost 2 bases, V lost 1 base, and 5 bases had no gene match. The CDR3 consists of 16 residues. This CDR3 is CASSEFKTGGQETQYF. The CDR3 DNA reads as TGTGCCAGCAGTGAATTCAAGACAGGGGGACAAGAGACCCAGTACTTC.

At least ten counts were recorded for this clonotype. J is TRBJ2-4 and V is TRBV20-1; D remains unclear. Trimming cost V 0 bases and J 0 bases, with 15 bases left between them. The CDR3 runs 17 residues. Germline V gives CDR1 DFQATT, CDR2 SNEGSKA (reference sequence). This CDR3 is CSARDLTGVLAKNIQYF. The CDR3 nucleotides read TGCAGTGCTAGAGATCTGACGGGTGTTCTAGCCAAAAACATTCAGTACTTC.

Ten or more counts support this clonotype. The chain links TRBV7-7 to TRBJ2-1; a weak D match, TRBD2 (5 bases). The CDR3 consists of 15 residues. Germline CDR1 reads SSHAT; CDR2 reads FNYEAQ (reference sequence). Trimming pared 0 bases from V and 4 bases from J, leaving 10 bases between. Here the CDR3 reads CASSLADSPYNEQFF. The CDR3 region has the DNA TGTGCCAGCAGCTTAGCGGACTCACCTTACAATGAGCAGTTCTTC.

This clonotype was counted many times. The V gene is TRBV7-9, the J gene TRBJ2-7; TRBD2 might be the D (6 bases). Germline V gene sequence: CDR1 SEHNR, CDR2 FQNEAQ (reference sequence). The V gene lost 9 bases and the J gene lost 4 bases, with 19 bases spanning the gap. CDR3 length: 14 residues. In DNA, the CDR3 is TGTGCCAGTCTGTCGGAAGCGGGCCGTTACGAGCAGTACTTC. Translated, it gives CASLSEAGRYEQYF.

This clonotype showed up many times. The rearrangement links TRBV9 to TRBJ2-1; 8 bases are a match to TRBD2. The V segment lost 0 bases and the J segment 4 bases; nucleotides outside the gene matches: 9. This CDR3 is built from 17 residues. Germline V gives CDR1 SGDLS, CDR2 YYNGEE. CDR3 sequence reads: CASSVGPLAGLYNEQFF. The CDR3 nucleotides are TGTGCCAGCAGCGTAGGGCCTCTAGCGGGCCTGTACAATGAGCAGTTCTTC.

The V and J genes are TRBV12-3 or TRBV12-4 and TRBJ2-4; maybe TRBD1 (6 bases). The CDR3 covers 15 residues. Trimming pared 7 bases from V and 3 bases from J, leaving 16 bases between. This CDR3 is CASTTRGLNKNIQYF. Written as DNA, the CDR3 is TGTGCCAGCACCACGAGGGGGTTAAACAAAAACATTCAGTACTTC.

The DNA for the CDR3 is TGTGCCAGCAGCTTAGTTCCCGGGAGAGACAATGAGCAGTTCTTC. Residues: CASSLVPGRDNEQFF. This chain links TRBV7-9 with TRBJ2-1, with a weak D call TRBD2 (6 bases). The CDR3 runs 15 residues. Between the trimmed V and J ends, which lost 1 base and 5 bases, there was a span of 12 bases. Germline CDR1 is SEHNR and CDR2 is FQNEAQ (reference sequence).

V usage is TRBV28 and J usage is TRBJ1-5; 8 bases are shared with TRBD1. V was pared by 8 bases and J by 6 bases, with 12 bases of the junction left unmatched. CDR3 length: 15 amino acids. In germline, CDR1 is MDHEN, CDR2 SYDVKM. The CDR3 loop reads CASGPSWQGAQPQHF. The CDR3 DNA is TGTGCCAGCGGCCCGAGTTGGCAGGGGGCTCAGCCCCAGCATTTT.

The chain links TRBV9 to TRBJ2-1, with TRBD2 as a possible D gene (7 bases). The V end lost 2 bases, the J end lost 8 bases, and 20 bases lay between the germline ends. Germline CDR1 is SGDLS and CDR2 is YYNGEE. This CDR3 comprises 16 residues. This CDR3 is CASSVSREGGPDEQFF. In DNA, the CDR3 is TGTGCCAGCAGCGTCAGTAGGGAGGGGGGGCCCGATGAGCAGTTCTTC.

This clonotype was seen repeatedly, ten times or more. J is TRBJ1-5 and V is TRBV28; maybe TRBD1 (6 bases). Trimming pared 4 bases from V and 2 bases from J, leaving 9 bases between. Looked up from germline, CDR1 is MDHEN and CDR2 is SYDVKM. The CDR3 loop spans 14 amino acids. DNA of the CDR3: TGTGCCAGCAGTTCACAGGGCGGCAATCAGCCCCAGCATTTT. This encodes CASSSQGGNQPQHF. The variable domain in full, completed from reference TRBV28 and TRBJ1-5, reads DVKVTQSSRYLVKRTGEKVFLECVQDMDHENMFWYRQDPGLGLRLIYFSYDVKMKEKGDIPEGYSVSREKKERFSLILESASTNQTSMYLCASSSQGGNQPQHFGDGTRLSIL.